This T cell receptor (beta chain) was recorded in a study of beta chain features in type 1 diabetes (dated by TCRdb to 2017 to 2018). Study-wide context: Mean age, gender distribution, total cell number and subset yield were not different between patients and healthy donors. A total of 107,917,701 sorted cells were examined across all samples, and a strong correlation was observed between cell number per subset and RNA yield. The study compared TCRB repertoires of sorted circulating CD4+ T cell subsets between recently diagnosed type 1 diabetes patients and matched healthy donors. Regulatory and stem cell-like memory subsets were isolated from only 8 patients and roughly eight healthy donors, whereas naive and central memory subsets came from all 30 or so donors.

Overall results and qualifications from the work: PCR might favor shorter templates, but patient and control samples were amplified and corrected together, so any skew would affect both groups equally. In all four CD4+ subsets, TCRB CDR3 length was moderately but significantly shorter in type 1 diabetes patients. The naive, central memory and regulatory TCRB repertoires appeared to resemble one another more closely among patients than among healthy donors. Because cDNA rather than genomic DNA was sequenced, highly expressing activated cells could have been over-represented, although no difference in activation and CD3 levels was found between groups. Because small numbers of individuals were included in the HLA sub-analyses, any influence of HLA type on TCRB rearrangement was left unresolved. At VDJ recombination sites, type 1 diabetes patients had fewer insertions and more deleted nucleotides, which implies abnormalities in thymic rearrangement.

Each donor gave one peripheral blood draw, averaging approximately 120 mL, which was collected into heparinised tubes. A BD FACSAria II was used to sort naive, central memory, regulatory and stem cell-like memory CD4+ T cells with a panel that included CD45RO, CCR7, CD25, CD127, CD95 and CD27. A purity above 98% was achieved for all sorted populations. Right away, PBMCs were isolated by Lymphoprep density gradient centrifugation and were stained directly, with no culture step. To minimize batch effects, samples were stained and sorted in pairs, one healthy donor with one patient per experiment. V drops 4 bases and J drops 4 bases, leaving 13 bases in between. For CDR1 and CDR2, the germline V gene lists SGHRS and YFSETQ. Measured from the cysteine to the phenylalanine, the CDR3 is 14 residues long. This entry keeps only the CDR3 DNA: 42 bases, framed from base 1. The entire isolated RNA was reverse transcribed using the High Capacity cDNA Reverse Transcription Kit, and thus expressed TCRB transcripts were sequenced. Deep immunoSEQ sequencing was applied to naive, central memory and regulatory T cell samples, giving an average of approximately 4 million total reads per sample. Sorted cells were lysed in RLT buffer and RNA was extracted with DNase-treated RNeasy Micro or Mini kits, depending on cell number. To prevent cross-contamination, each cell subset was processed individually, whereas patient and healthy donor samples were processed jointly. The immunoSEQ multiplex PCR was used to amplify TCRB sequences from cDNA, yielding 87-bp fragments that span the CDR3 region. Amplicons were sequenced on the Illumina HiSeq platform. Per the authors' processing: Synthetic template baselines were used to correct PCR bias computationally, reads within Hamming distance 2 were collapsed, and singletons that could not be merged were discarded. Reads were aligned against IMGT so that V, D and J genes, CDR3 length and insertions or deletions at six rearrangement sites could be assigned. Within each subset, clonotype counts were normalized to the number of sorted cells before true diversity and Gini coefficients were calculated with the tcR R package. The overlap coefficient, calculated on TCRB nucleotide sequences, was used to measure repertoire sharing. Out-of-frame TCRB sequences from naive cells were analyzed as a proxy for the pre-selection repertoire. This is the immuneACCESS table as TCRdb keeps it, with only in-frame sequences that have V and J called. A part of the clones is gone; compared with another copy, unresolved V genes explain less than half, and the rest is unexplained. For V, J and clone size, that table is used; D and trimming come from the DNA. This sample is represented by 200,000 to 250,000 clones; 14% of them were singletons. The biggest ten clones account for almost 0.02% of the sample.

This clone was counted only a few times. Its antigen is not yet known. Base qualities are not provided; no much larger clone lies one nucleotide away. The TCR sequence derives from a young man with type 1 diabetes. The chain is encoded by TRBV5-1 joined to TRBJ2-3, and perhaps TRBD2 as D gene, on 5 matching bases. Specimen: naive CD4+ T cells from blood. The cell subset or site tag for this specimen amounts to: true naive CD4+ T cells. The nucleotides read TGCGCCAGCAGCCCCACCCCGGGGTCAGATACGCAGTATTTT. It encodes CASSPTPGSDTQYF.